Each of the 5 T cell receptor beta chains below was sequenced from the same sample in a study of cytomegalovirus exposure and HLA in healthy donors. The study ran its PCR with 60 Vbeta and 13 Jbeta primers. Measured with immunoSEQ multiplex PCR; TCRdb has only the in-frame clones, and not every one. The sample lists about 59,000 clones; roughly 75% were seen once. The sequencing input was PBMCs. Receptor source: a man younger than 40 in good health and CMV-seropositive.

This chain connects TRBV30 to TRBJ1-3; D gene uncertain. V lost 4 bases, J lost 4 bases, and 11 bases lay in between. This CDR3 contains 13 residues. The germline V gene encodes CDR1 GTSNPN and CDR2 SVGIG (reference sequence). The CDR3 reads CAWTWSRGNTIYF. The CDR3 DNA reads TGTGCCTGGACCTGGAGTCGGGGAAACACCATATATTTT.

The chain has TRBV28 and TRBJ2-7; D gene uncertain. CDR1 and CDR2 from the germline V gene are MDHEN and SYDVKM. The CDR3 sequence is 11 residues long. V dropped 5 bases and J dropped 6 bases, with 8 bases sitting between them. The DNA for the CDR3 is TGTGCCAGCAGTAAGACTCGCGAGCAGTACTTC. As protein: CASSKTREQYF.

The rearrangement uses TRBV2 and TRBJ2-1; possibly TRBD1 for D (6 bases). CDR1 and CDR2 from the germline V gene are SNHLY and FYNNEI. Trimming took off 9 bases at V and 9 bases at J, with 12 bases between the two ends. The CDR3 loop spans 11 amino acids. The DNA for the CDR3 is TGTGCCAGTCGGACAGCAACTGAGCAGTTCTTC. Its translation: CASRTATEQFF.

The chain couples TRBV5-4 to TRBJ1-6; D is possibly TRBD1 (5 bases). CDR1 and CDR2 from the germline V gene are SGHNT and YYREEE (reference sequence). Trimming stripped 4 bases from V and 10 bases from J, with 12 bases between. The CDR3 spans 13 residues. CDR3 protein: CASSGGGRSPLHF. CDR3 DNA sequence: TGTGCCAGCAGCGGGGGAGGGAGGTCACCCCTCCACTTT.

This clone has a handful of counts. The chain employs TRBV2 and TRBJ1-4; D may be TRBD1 (6 bases). The germline CDR1 and CDR2 sequences are SNHLY and FYNNEI. Trimming removed 4 bases at V and 5 bases at J, with 11 bases between. This CDR3 is 14 amino acids long. This CDR3 is CASSVRGANEKLFF. For the CDR3, the DNA is TGTGCCAGCAGTGTACGGGGGGCAAATGAAAAACTGTTTTTT.